Below are 27 T cell receptor beta chains sequenced from a single sample in a study of T cell responses to AZD1222 COVID-19 vaccine. The data were produced by immunoSEQ multiplex PCR, yet TCRdb's version contains in-frame clones alone and is incomplete. The data hold 120,000 or so clones, with roughly nine tenths observed a single time. The material sequenced was peripheral blood, taken on day 0 of AZD1222 vaccination. The receptors shown here come from an adult in good health.

V is TRBV11-2 and J is TRBJ1-2, with 9 bases aligning to TRBD1. The germline gives CDR1 SGHAT, CDR2 FQNNGV. Germline trimming cut 5 bases from V and 8 bases from J; bases unmatched to any gene: 12. CDR3 length: 15 residues. The CDR3 sequence is CASSPAGQGPGGYTF. Written as DNA, the CDR3 is TGTGCCAGCAGCCCGGCCGGACAGGGGCCAGGGGGCTACACCTTC.

This chain joins TRBV7-9 and TRBJ2-2, with no clear D. This CDR3 contains 13 residues. Germline V gene lookup returns CDR1 SEHNR and CDR2 FQNEAQ (reference sequence). Trimming removed 2 bases at V and 6 bases at J, with 7 bases between. CDR3 protein: CASSLSNAGELFF. The CDR3 DNA follows: TGTGCCAGCAGCTTAAGTAACGCCGGGGAGCTGTTTTTT. The complete variable domain, with remaining parts taken from reference TRBV7-9 and TRBJ2-2, reads DTGVSQNPRHKITKRGQNVTFRCDPISEHNRLYWYRQTLGQGPEFLTYFQNEAQLEKSRLLSDRFSAERPKGSFSTLEIQRTEQGDSAMYLCASSLSNAGELFFGEGSRLTVL.

A single count supports this clone. The chain joins TRBV19 to TRBJ1-3, with D perhaps matching TRBD1 (6 bases). CDR3 size: 14 residues. V was pared by 7 bases and J by 3 bases, with 13 bases between. Germline V lookup: CDR1 LNHDA, CDR2 SQIVND (reference sequence). The CDR3 nucleotides read TGTGCCAGTACCACTACAGGGCTTGGAAACACCATATATTTT. It specifies CASTTTGLGNTIYF.

This clone was seen only a few times. This chain uses TRBV6-5 with TRBJ1-5; no clear D. Germline V gene lookup returns CDR1 MNHEY and CDR2 SVGAGI. Trimming shortened V by 5 bases and J by 7 bases, and 15 bases separated the two germline ends. The CDR3 sequence is 14 residues long. This CDR3 reads CASSPSTGRQPQHF. DNA for the CDR3: TGTGCCAGCAGTCCTTCGACGGGCAGACAGCCCCAGCATTTT.

This clone was seen more than once but under ten times. This sequence joins TRBV3-1 (or the pseudogene TRBV3-2) and TRBJ2-7; 8 nucleotides line up with TRBD2. The CDR3 is made up of 15 amino acids. Germline assignment: CDR1 LGHDT and CDR2 YNNKEL (reference sequence). J was trimmed by 7 bases and V by 4 bases; bases with no gene match: 12. The CDR3 DNA sequence: TGTGCCAGCAGCCTCCCCGGGGGGGGAATCGGAGAGCAGTACTTC. Translated, it gives CASSLPGGGIGEQYF.

A word on this clone: The junction does not match germline at one end; this may be a read error. This sequence joins TRBV9 and TRBJ1-3; 7 bases are shared with TRBD1. CDR1 and CDR2 from the germline V gene are SGDLS and YYNGEE. This CDR3 has 14 residues. CDR3 bases: TGTGCCAGCAGCGTGGCCGGGACAGACCTTCGAAAGGATTTT. Translating it yields CASSVAGTDLRKDF.

The chain joins TRBV28 to TRBJ1-6; 7 bases map to TRBD1. J lost 9 bases, V lost 5 bases, and 13 bases had no gene match. CDR1 is MDHEN and CDR2 is SYDVKM in the germline V gene. The CDR3 is 16 residues long. CDR3 loop: CASSLGTDGMGSPLHF. DNA of the CDR3: TGTGCCAGCAGTCTAGGGACAGATGGTATGGGTTCACCCCTCCACTTT.

V usage is TRBV9 and J usage is TRBJ1-3; possible D gene TRBD1, 5 bases. V was trimmed by 0 bases and J by 0 bases, leaving 10 bases between them. The V gene's germline CDR1 is SGDLS and CDR2 YYNGEE. This CDR3 is built from 16 residues. The CDR3 protein is CASSVAQGFSGNTIYF. The CDR3 nucleotides are TGTGCCAGCAGCGTAGCTCAGGGTTTCTCTGGAAACACCATATATTTT.

V and J are TRBV5-4 and TRBJ2-2, with 10 bases matching TRBD2. In germline, CDR1 is SGHNT, CDR2 YYREEE (reference sequence). CDR3 size: 16 residues. Losses at the gene ends were 4 bases for V and 4 bases for J; bases not matched to a gene: 7. This CDR3 is CASSQGTSDFTGELFF. CDR3 sequence (DNA): TGTGCCAGCAGCCAGGGGACTAGCGATTTCACCGGGGAGCTGTTTTTT.

The chain joins TRBV24-1 to TRBJ2-5, with TRBD2 matching over 9 bases. Germline-derived CDR1 and CDR2 are KGHDR and SFDVKD. The V and J ends lost 3 bases and 6 bases, in that order; junction bases with no gene match: 13. There are 17 residues in the CDR3. In DNA, the CDR3 is TGTGCCACCAGTGATCCCGGGGGTAGCGGGAGCGGTCAGACCCAGTACTTC. Its protein product is CATSDPGGSGSGQTQYF.

This chain links TRBV6-1 with TRBJ1-5; 8 nucleotides agree with TRBD1. V lost 1 base, J lost 2 bases, and 7 bases stayed unmatched. The CDR3 runs to 17 residues. Per the germline V gene, CDR1 is MNHNS and CDR2 is SASEGT. The CDR3 bases are TGTGCCAGCAGTGAAGGGTTGGGACAGGCGGGCAATCAGCCCCAGCATTTT. Translation gives CASSEGLGQAGNQPQHF.

The chain recombines TRBV6-6 with TRBJ1-2; TRBD1 is a possible D gene (5 bases). V shed 1 base and J shed 6 bases, with 9 bases lying between them. The CDR3 has 13 amino acids. Per germline, CDR1 MNHNY and CDR2 SVGAGI (reference sequence). The CDR3, as DNA: TGTGCCAGCAGTTACTTGGGGGAGAATGGCTACACCTTC. It codes for CASSYLGENGYTF.

The J gene is TRBJ2-2, the V gene TRBV18, with 7 bases matching TRBD2. This CDR3 has 16 residues. The germline V gene encodes CDR1 KGHSH and CDR2 LQKENI. V lost 4 bases to trimming and J lost 2 bases; unmatched junction nucleotides: 7. The CDR3 spells CASSRAGEGNTGELFF. CDR3 DNA sequence: TGTGCCAGCTCACGGGCGGGAGAAGGTAACACCGGGGAGCTGTTTTTT.

The chain couples TRBV6-5 to TRBJ2-1; 10 bases align to TRBD2. With V trimmed by 4 bases and J by 3 bases, 3 bases remained unmatched. CDR1 is MNHEY and CDR2 is SVGAGI in the germline V gene. CDR3 length: 15 residues. The CDR3 coding sequence is TGTGCCAGCAGTTCGACTAGCGGGCTCTACAATGAGCAGTTCTTC. This gives the protein CASSSTSGLYNEQFF.

The chain uses TRBV7-3 and TRBJ1-5; D is possibly TRBD1 (5 bases). Looked up from germline, CDR1 is SGHTA and CDR2 is FQGTGA. The V gene lost 1 base and the J gene lost 6 bases, with 10 bases spanning the gap. This CDR3 is 14 amino acids long. The CDR3 DNA follows: TGTGCCAGCAGCTTAAGTACAGGTAGTCAGCCCCAGCATTTT. Translating gives CASSLSTGSQPQHF. Together with reference TRBV7-3 and TRBJ1-5, the CDR3 gives the full variable domain: GAGVSQTPSNKVTEKGKYVELRCDPISGHTALYWYRQSLGQGPEFLIYFQGTGAADDSGLPNDRFFAVRPEGSVSTLKIQRTERGDSAVYLCASSLSTGSQPQHFGDGTRLSIL.

The V and J genes are TRBV6-2 or TRBV6-3 and TRBJ2-5, with 9 bases that match TRBD1. J was trimmed by 4 bases and V by 2 bases; bases with no gene match: 8. Per the germline V gene, CDR1 is MNHEY and CDR2 is SVGEGT. The CDR3 consists of 16 residues. CDR3 DNA: TGTGCCAGCAGTTACCAAGGACAGGGGCCGTTAGAGACCCAGTACTTC. It codes for CASSYQGQGPLETQYF.

This clone was found once. J is TRBJ1-5 and V is TRBV7-2; the D is unclear. The CDR3 covers 14 residues. Germline loops: CDR1 SGHTA, CDR2 FQGNSA. V shed 10 bases and J shed 4 bases, with 17 bases lying between them. Here the CDR3 reads CATKAGVGNQPQHF. CDR3 DNA sequence: TGTGCCACCAAGGCTGGGGTAGGAAATCAGCCCCAGCATTTT. The full variable domain, with the rest looked up from reference TRBV7-2 and TRBJ1-5, is GAGVSQSPSNKVTEKGKDVELRCDPISGHTALYWYRQSLGQGLEFLIYFQGNSAPDKSGLPSDRFSAERTGGSVSTLTIQRTQQEDSAVYLCATKAGVGNQPQHFGDGTRLSIL.

This chain links TRBV5-1 with TRBJ1-6, with D possibly being TRBD1 (5 bases). This CDR3 region has 17 residues. With 5 bases removed from V and 6 bases from J, the gap between germline ends came to 21 bases. From germline, CDR1 is SGHRS and CDR2 YFSETQ. The CDR3 DNA follows: TGCGCCAGCAGTCAGCGCAGTCGGGGGAGACCTAATTCACCCCTCCACTTT. This encodes CASSQRSRGRPNSPLHF.

V and J are TRBV2 and TRBJ1-2; 10 bases are shared with TRBD1. Germline CDR1 is SNHLY and CDR2 is FYNNEI. The CDR3 covers 14 residues. The V gene end was trimmed by 10 bases and the J gene end by 6 bases; junction bases not matched to a gene: 11. The CDR3 loop reads CATQMTGTGDGYTF. The CDR3 DNA sequence: TGTGCCACTCAAATGACGGGGACAGGGGATGGCTACACCTTC.

The CDR3 is CASSPLDRGSNTEAFF. Here the CDR3 DNA reads TGTGCCAGCAGTCCCCTCGACAGGGGATCGAACACTGAAGCTTTCTTT. V is TRBV28 and J is TRBJ1-1; TRBD1 aligns across 8 bases. In germline, CDR1 is MDHEN, CDR2 SYDVKM. The CDR3 extends over 16 amino acids. J lost 1 base, V lost 5 bases, and 9 bases had no gene match.

V usage is TRBV3-1 (or the pseudogene TRBV3-2) and J usage is TRBJ2-5; 8 bases are a match to TRBD2. The V gene end was trimmed by 2 bases and the J gene end by 6 bases; junction bases not matched to a gene: 8. The CDR3 extends over 15 amino acids. The germline CDR1 and CDR2 sequences are LGHDT and YNNKEL (reference sequence). Here the CDR3 DNA reads TGTGCCAGCAGCCAAAATAGCGGGACGGCGAAGACCCAGTACTTC. Encoded protein: CASSQNSGTAKTQYF.

The chain employs TRBV28 and TRBJ2-1, with D tentatively TRBD1 (5 bases). The CDR3 has 17 amino acids. Trimming stripped 6 bases from V and 4 bases from J, with 22 bases between. CDR1 and CDR2 from the germline V gene are MDHEN and SYDVKM. The CDR3 bases are TGTGCCAGCAGCCACGCTAGGGGCCCCTTTTCGTACAATGAGCAGTTCTTC. Amino acids: CASSHARGPFSYNEQFF.

This rearrangement joins TRBV9 to TRBJ2-5; possibly TRBD2 for D (6 bases). Trimming stripped 4 bases from V and 1 base from J, with 14 bases between. CDR1 and CDR2 from the germline V gene are SGDLS and YYNGEE. CDR3 size: 15 residues. CDR3 region: CASSSRGDFQETQYF. The CDR3 DNA sequence: TGTGCCAGCAGCTCCCGAGGGGACTTCCAAGAGACCCAGTACTTC.

The rearrangement links TRBV2 to TRBJ2-5; D is unresolved. The CDR3 has 16 residues. The V end was cut by 5 bases, the J end by 1 base, with 17 bases between. Per the germline V gene, CDR1 is SNHLY and CDR2 is FYNNEI. The CDR3 DNA reads as TGTGCCAGCAGTAATTCCGCCGGACGCCCCCAAGAGACCCAGTACTTC. Its translation is CASSNSAGRPQETQYF.

V and J are TRBV6-1 and TRBJ1-1; no clear D gene. The V end was cut by 2 bases, the J end by 1 base, with 11 bases between. The CDR3 loop spans 15 amino acids. Germline V gives CDR1 MNHNS, CDR2 SASEGT. The CDR3 bases are TGTGCCAGCAGTGAATGGGCCAGCGAGAACACTGAAGCTTTCTTT. Translation gives CASSEWASENTEAFF.

The CDR3 reads CASSPQVGGGDYGYTF. CDR3 DNA sequence: TGTGCCAGCTCACCTCAGGTCGGTGGGGGTGACTATGGCTACACCTTC. The chain links TRBV18 to TRBJ1-2, with D perhaps matching TRBD1 (5 bases). The CDR3 is made up of 16 amino acids. Trimming removed 3 bases from V and 3 bases from J, with 17 bases in between. Germline V CDR1 and CDR2: KGHSH, LQKENI. The full variable domain, completed using reference TRBV18 and TRBJ1-2, is NAGVMQNPRHLVRRRGQEARLRCSPMKGHSHVYWYRQLPEEGLKFMVYLQKENIIDESGMPKERFSAEFPKEGPSILRIQQVVRGDSAAYFCASSPQVGGGDYGYTFGSGTRLTVV.

The CDR3 sequence is CASRPLKREGGETQYF. In DNA, the CDR3 is TGTGCCAGCAGGCCCCTGAAGCGGGAGGGTGGGGAGACCCAGTACTTC. This chain links TRBV28 with TRBJ2-5, with 10 bases that match TRBD2. J lost 5 bases, V lost 6 bases, and 12 bases had no gene match. This CDR3 contains 16 residues. CDR1 is MDHEN, CDR2 SYDVKM, per germline.